The 13 T cell receptor beta chains given below trace back to one sample, sequenced in a study of blood T cell repertoires in COVID-19. Repertoires were generated with immunoSEQ multiplex PCR, while TCRdb's copy carries only in-frame clones and drops some. The data contain 200,000 to 300,000 clones, 75% to 95% of them seen just once; the ten biggest clones take up approximately 2.6%. Sequencing input: peripheral blood. Receptor source: a person aged 18-35 years with COVID-19, enrolled during active disease.

V is TRBV28 and J is TRBJ1-1; a possible D gene is TRBD1 (6 bases). This CDR3 has 13 amino acids. The germline V gene encodes CDR1 MDHEN and CDR2 SYDVKM. V shed 9 bases and J shed 11 bases, with 22 bases lying between them. CDR3 sequence (DNA): TGTGCCAGTAGCTTGCCGGGGGGCGCAAAGGCTTTCTTT. It codes for CASSLPGGAKAFF.

The rearrangement links TRBV19 to TRBJ2-6; perhaps TRBD1 as D (6 bases). Germline V gene sequence: CDR1 LNHDA, CDR2 SQIVND (reference sequence). The CDR3 sequence is 16 residues long. V gave up 5 bases and J gave up 1 base, with 12 bases separating them. The CDR3 coding sequence is TGTGCCAGTAGTCGGGACACCAGTTCTGGGGCCAACGTCCTGACTTTC. Translation gives CASSRDTSSGANVLTF.

For this clone: A much larger clone is a single base away; this may be a read error. The rearrangement links TRBV3-1 (or the pseudogene TRBV3-2) to TRBJ2-2; 11 nucleotides match TRBD1. This CDR3 has 15 residues. J lost 4 bases, V lost 4 bases, and 2 bases had no gene match. CDR1 LGHDT and CDR2 YNNKEL come from the germline V gene (reference sequence). CDR3 loop: CASSPGTGGTGELFF. The CDR3 DNA reads as TGTGCCAGCAGCCCCGGGACAGGGGGCACCGGGGAGCTGTTTTTT.

This clone was recorded only once. One end of the junction is discordant with germline, which a read error may explain. In DNA form, the CDR3 reads TGCGCCAGCACCCAAGCGGGAGGGCCCTCTTTAACCGGGGAGCTGTTTTTT. Its protein is CASTQAGGPSLTGELFF. V usage is TRBV4-1 and J usage is TRBJ2-2; 10 bases are a match to TRBD2. The CDR3 is 17 amino acids. CDR1 is MGHRA, CDR2 YSYEKL, per germline.

The genes are TRBV5-1 and TRBJ2-7, with a weak D call TRBD2 (5 bases). There are 18 residues in the CDR3. V lost 4 bases and J 0 bases, leaving 23 bases between the germline ends. Germline CDR1 is SGHRS and CDR2 is YFSETQ. The CDR3 DNA sequence: TGCGCCAGCAGCCCAGCGGCTTCTATCCGGCGGAGCTCCTACGAGCAGTACTTC. This gives the protein CASSPAASIRRSSYEQYF.

The CDR3: CASSELGTYNEQFF. The CDR3 DNA is TGTGCCAGCAGTGAGCTAGGGACTTACAATGAGCAGTTCTTC. V usage is TRBV25-1 and J usage is TRBJ2-1, with D possibly TRBD2 on 6 matching bases. CDR1 is MGHDK and CDR2 is SYGVNS in the germline V gene. V was cut by 3 bases and J by 4 bases, with 10 bases left in between. The CDR3 contains 14 residues.

The V gene is TRBV4-1, the J gene TRBJ2-1; 13 positions agree with TRBD2. V gave up 2 bases and J gave up 9 bases; unmatched junction bases: 16. The CDR3 is 19 residues long. Germline loops: CDR1 MGHRA, CDR2 YSYEKL. CDR3 loop: CASSQSRGGGLAGVGEQFF. DNA of the CDR3: TGCGCCAGCAGCCAATCTCGAGGGGGTGGACTAGCGGGAGTTGGTGAGCAGTTCTTC.

The V gene is TRBV24-1, the J gene TRBJ2-1; 10 positions agree with TRBD2. The CDR3 has 15 amino acids. Per germline, CDR1 KGHDR and CDR2 SFDVKD. V shed 4 bases and J 13 bases; nucleotides not matched to a gene: 12. The CDR3 is CATSDWTSGARPQFF. CDR3 DNA sequence: TGTGCCACCAGTGACTGGACTAGCGGAGCTAGACCTCAGTTCTTC.

The rearrangement joins TRBV6-5 to TRBJ1-1, with a weak D call TRBD1 (6 bases). The V end lost 5 bases, the J end lost 5 bases, and 12 bases lay between the germline ends. Germline V gives CDR1 MNHEY, CDR2 SVGAGI. CDR3 length: 13 amino acids. In DNA, the CDR3 is TGTGCCAGCAGTAAAACAGGGCGGACTGAAGCTTTCTTT. It is translated as CASSKTGRTEAFF.

The V call is TRBV7-3, the J call TRBJ2-1; TRBD2 agrees at 14 bases. The CDR3 loop spans 16 amino acids. V lost 5 bases and J lost 6; bases outside the gene matches: 6. CDR1 and CDR2 from the germline V gene are SGHTA and FQGTGA. CDR3: CASSPTGTSGSNEQFF. CDR3 nucleotide sequence: TGTGCCAGCAGCCCCACCGGGACTAGCGGGAGCAATGAGCAGTTCTTC.

The rearrangement uses TRBV19 and TRBJ1-2, with D possibly TRBD1 on 5 matching bases. Between the trimmed V and J ends, which lost 3 bases and 5 bases, there was a span of 16 bases. The CDR3 totals 15 residues. CDR1 LNHDA and CDR2 SQIVND come from the germline V gene (reference sequence). The CDR3 DNA follows: TGTGCCAGTAGTATCCAGGGTCTTGATGGTTATGGCTACACCTTC. It specifies CASSIQGLDGYGYTF.

About this clone itself: Other DNA sequences in the same sample also yield this CDR3. The V gene is TRBV9, the J gene TRBJ2-1, with D hard to call. CDR1 SGDLS and CDR2 YYNGEE come from the germline V gene. Trimming took off 0 bases at V and 6 bases at J, with 7 bases between the two ends. This CDR3 has 13 residues. The DNA of the CDR3 is TGTGCCAGCAGCGTAGTTTCAGGCAATGAGCAGTTCTTC. Encoded protein: CASSVVSGNEQFF.

CDR3 in DNA: TGCGCCAGCAGCCAAGATCAGGGGGAAGGCACTGAAGCTTTCTTT. It is translated as CASSQDQGEGTEAFF. V usage is TRBV4-3 and J usage is TRBJ1-1; 7 bases are shared with TRBD1. CDR1 and CDR2 (germline): LGHNA, YSLEER. V trimming: 0 bases; J trimming: 4 bases; junction bases outside the gene matches: 5. The CDR3 runs to 15 residues.